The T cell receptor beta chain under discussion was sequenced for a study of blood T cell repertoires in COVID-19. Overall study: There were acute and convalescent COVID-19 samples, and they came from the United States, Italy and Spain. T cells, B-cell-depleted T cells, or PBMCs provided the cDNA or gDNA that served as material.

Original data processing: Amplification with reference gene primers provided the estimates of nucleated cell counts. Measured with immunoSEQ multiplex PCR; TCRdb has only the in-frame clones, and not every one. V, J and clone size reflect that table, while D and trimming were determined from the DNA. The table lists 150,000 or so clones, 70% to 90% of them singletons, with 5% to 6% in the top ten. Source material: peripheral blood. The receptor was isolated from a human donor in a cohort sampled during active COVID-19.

CDR3 region: CASSFLAALGQQFF. The CDR3 nucleotides are TGTGCCAGCAGCTTCCTAGCGGCCCTTGGGCAGCAGTTCTTC. V gene TRBV11-3 combines with J gene TRBJ2-1; 7 bases are a match to TRBD2. Germline CDR1 SGHNT, CDR2 YENEEA. J gave up 11 bases and V 3 bases, and 10 bases lay outside the gene matches. The CDR3 is 14 amino acids.